This TCR beta chain originates from a study of glioma-infiltrating T cells. Study-wide results and limits: Only very few CDR3 sequences appeared in both tissue and blood. Non-neoplastic patients had below-expected tissue-blood divergence, while all gliomas exceeded expectation.

Germline-derived CDR1 and CDR2 are MGHDK and SYGVNS. V shed 7 bases and J shed 7 bases, with 19 bases lying between them. CDR3 length: 14 amino acids. This clonotype has a count of ten or more. The antigen remains undetermined. Using RNA template, CDR3s of TCR alpha and beta were amplified with iRepertoire arm-PCR. Input was roughly 95-400 ng of tissue mRNA or PBMC total RNA. TCRdb reprocessed the multiplex PCR reads via MiXCR and lists one record per CDR3 protein. The sample gives roughly 100,000 distinct CDR3 sequences, about 30% of which show up once; approximately 46% is in the top ten. This clonotype was obtained from a human donor with low-grade glioma or glioblastoma, undergoing nonglioma brain surgery, or in good health (not recorded which). The chain uses TRBV25-1 and TRBJ1-1, with D unresolved. Sequenced material: glioma tissue, nonneoplastic brain tissue, or PBMCs (not recorded which). DNA of the CDR3: TGTGCCAGCACCCTCAATAAAGGCAGCCGTGAAGCTTTCTTT. Its protein is CASTLNKGSREAFF.